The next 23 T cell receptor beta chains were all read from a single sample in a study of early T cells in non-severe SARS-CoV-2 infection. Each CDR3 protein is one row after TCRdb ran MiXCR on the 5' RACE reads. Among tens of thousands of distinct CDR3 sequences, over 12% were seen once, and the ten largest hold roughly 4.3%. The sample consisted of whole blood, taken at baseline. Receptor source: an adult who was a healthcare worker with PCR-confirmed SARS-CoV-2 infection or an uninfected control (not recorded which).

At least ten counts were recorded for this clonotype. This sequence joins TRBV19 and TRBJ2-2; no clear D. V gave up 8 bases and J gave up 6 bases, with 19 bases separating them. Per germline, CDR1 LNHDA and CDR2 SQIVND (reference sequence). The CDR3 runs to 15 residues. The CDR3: CASSRAYLDPGELFF. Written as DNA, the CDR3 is TGTGCCAGTTCTAGGGCCTACCTTGACCCCGGGGAGCTGTTTTTT.

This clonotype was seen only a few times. CDR3 sequence reads: CASGGADEQFF. Here the CDR3 DNA reads TGTGCCAGCGGGGGGGCTGATGAGCAGTTCTTC. The V gene is TRBV7-9, the J gene TRBJ2-1, with D possibly being TRBD2 (7 bases). Germline CDR1 is SEHNR and CDR2 is FQNEAQ (reference sequence). V was cut by 8 bases and J by 8 bases, with 10 bases left in between. The length of the CDR3 is 11 residues.

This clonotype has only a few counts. The CDR3 is CASSERSRTWLNIQYF. The CDR3 DNA reads TGTGCCAGCAGTGAGAGAAGCCGGACTTGGTTGAACATTCAGTACTTC. This chain uses TRBV6-1 with TRBJ2-4; TRBD2 is a possible D gene (5 bases). Germline-derived CDR1 and CDR2 are MNHNS and SASEGT. Deletions cut 3 bases from V and 7 bases from J, with 19 bases between. This CDR3 is 16 amino acids long.

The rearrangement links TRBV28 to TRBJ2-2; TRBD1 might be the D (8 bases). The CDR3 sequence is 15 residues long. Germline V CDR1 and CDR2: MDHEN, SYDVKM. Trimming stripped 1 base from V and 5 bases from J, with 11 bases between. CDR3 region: CASSLYRGGTGELFF. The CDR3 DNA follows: TGTGCCAGCAGTTTATACAGGGGGGGTACCGGGGAGCTGTTTTTT.

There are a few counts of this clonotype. The chain's CDR3 is CAWMGGGEKLFF. The DNA for the CDR3 is TGTGCCTGGATGGGAGGGGGAGAAAAACTGTTTTTT. The rearrangement joins TRBV30 to TRBJ1-4, with D tentatively TRBD1 (6 bases). The CDR3 runs 12 residues. Trimming pared 4 bases from V and 8 bases from J, leaving 11 bases between. Germline lookup yields CDR1 GTSNPN and CDR2 SVGIG (reference sequence).

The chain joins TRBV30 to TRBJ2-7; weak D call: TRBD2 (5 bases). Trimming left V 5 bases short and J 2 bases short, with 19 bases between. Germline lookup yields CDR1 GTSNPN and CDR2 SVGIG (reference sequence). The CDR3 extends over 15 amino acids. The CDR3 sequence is CAWGSTGSLTYEQYF. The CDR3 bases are TGTGCCTGGGGCAGTACGGGATCGCTTACCTACGAGCAGTACTTC.

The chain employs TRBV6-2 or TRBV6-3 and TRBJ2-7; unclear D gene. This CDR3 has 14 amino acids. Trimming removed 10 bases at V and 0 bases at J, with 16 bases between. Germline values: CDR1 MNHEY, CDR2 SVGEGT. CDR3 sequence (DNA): TGTGCCAACCTCCAGGCACCCTTCTCCTACGAGCAGTACTTC. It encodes CANLQAPFSYEQYF.

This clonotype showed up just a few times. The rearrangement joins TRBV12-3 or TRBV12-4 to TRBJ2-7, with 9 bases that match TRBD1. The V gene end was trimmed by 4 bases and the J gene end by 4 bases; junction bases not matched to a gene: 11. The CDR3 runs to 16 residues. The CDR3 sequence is CASSYTPGTGKYEQYF. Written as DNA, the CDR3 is TGTGCCAGCAGTTACACACCCGGGACAGGGAAGTACGAGCAGTACTTC.

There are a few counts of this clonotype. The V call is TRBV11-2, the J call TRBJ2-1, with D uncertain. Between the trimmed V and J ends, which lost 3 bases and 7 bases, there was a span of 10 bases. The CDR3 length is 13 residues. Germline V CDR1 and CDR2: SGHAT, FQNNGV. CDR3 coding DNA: TGTGCCAGCAGCTTTGGCCGACCGAATGAGCAGTTCTTC. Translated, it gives CASSFGRPNEQFF. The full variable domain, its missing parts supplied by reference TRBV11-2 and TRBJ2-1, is EAGVAQSPRYKIIEKRQSVAFWCNPISGHATLYWYQQILGQGPKLLIQFQNNGVVDDSQLPKDRFSAERLKGVDSTLKIQPAKLEDSAVYLCASSFGRPNEQFFGPGTRLTVL.

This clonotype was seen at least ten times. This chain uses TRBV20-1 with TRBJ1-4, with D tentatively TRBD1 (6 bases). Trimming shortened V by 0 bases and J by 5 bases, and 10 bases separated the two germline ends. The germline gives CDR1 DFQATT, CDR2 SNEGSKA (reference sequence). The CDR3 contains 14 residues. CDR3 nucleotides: TGCAGTGCTAGAGATCTCGGGACAAATGAAAAACTGTTTTTT. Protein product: CSARDLGTNEKLFF.

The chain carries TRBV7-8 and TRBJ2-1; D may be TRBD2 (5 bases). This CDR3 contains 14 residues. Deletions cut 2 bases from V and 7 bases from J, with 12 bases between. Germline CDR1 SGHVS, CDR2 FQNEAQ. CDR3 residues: CASSLTRESNEQFF. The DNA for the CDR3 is TGTGCCAGCAGCTTAACGAGGGAATCAAATGAGCAGTTCTTC. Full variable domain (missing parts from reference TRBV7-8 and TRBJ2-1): GAGVSQSPRYKVAKRGQDVALRCDPISGHVSLFWYQQALGQGPEFLTYFQNEAQLDKSGLPSDRFFAERPEGSVSTLKIQRTQQEDSAVYLCASSLTRESNEQFFGPGTRLTVL.

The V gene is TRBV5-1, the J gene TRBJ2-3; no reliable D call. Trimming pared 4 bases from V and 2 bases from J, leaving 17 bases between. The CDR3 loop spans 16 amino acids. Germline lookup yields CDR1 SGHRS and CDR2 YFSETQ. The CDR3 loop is CASSSLYKVVTDTQYF. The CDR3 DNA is TGCGCCAGCAGCAGCCTTTATAAAGTCGTCACAGATACGCAGTATTTT.

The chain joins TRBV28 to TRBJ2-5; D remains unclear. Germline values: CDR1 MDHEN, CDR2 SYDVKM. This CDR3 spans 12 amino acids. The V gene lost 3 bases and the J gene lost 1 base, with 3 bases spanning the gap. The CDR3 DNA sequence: TGTGCCAGCAGTTTGGGCCAAGAGACCCAGTACTTC. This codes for CASSLGQETQYF.

The CDR3 DNA is TGCGCCAGCAGCCAAGATCGGGGCTTGGAGGAGTTCTTC. Protein product: CASSQDRGLEEFF. The chain joins TRBV4-1 to TRBJ2-1; D could derive from TRBD1 or TRBD2 (5 bases each). This CDR3 has 13 amino acids. V lost 0 bases and J 14 bases, leaving 14 bases between the germline ends. Germline-derived CDR1 and CDR2 are MGHRA and YSYEKL.

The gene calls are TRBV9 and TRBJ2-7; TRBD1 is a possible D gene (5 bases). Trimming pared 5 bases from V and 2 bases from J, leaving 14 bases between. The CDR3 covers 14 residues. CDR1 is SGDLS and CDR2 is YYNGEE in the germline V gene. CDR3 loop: CASSNTDSPYEQYF. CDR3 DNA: TGTGCCAGCAGTAACACCGACAGTCCCTACGAGCAGTACTTC.

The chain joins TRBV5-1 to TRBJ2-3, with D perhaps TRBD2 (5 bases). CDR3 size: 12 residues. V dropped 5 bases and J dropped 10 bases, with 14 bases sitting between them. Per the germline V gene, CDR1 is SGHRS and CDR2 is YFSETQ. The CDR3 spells CASRAEGAPQYF. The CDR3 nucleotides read TGCGCCAGCAGGGCTGAGGGTGCCCCGCAGTATTTT.

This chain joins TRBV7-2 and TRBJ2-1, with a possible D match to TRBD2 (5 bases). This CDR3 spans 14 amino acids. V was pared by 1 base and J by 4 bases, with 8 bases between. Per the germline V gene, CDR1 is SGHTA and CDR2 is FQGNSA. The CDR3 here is CASSLDAGYNEQFF. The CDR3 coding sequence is TGTGCCAGCAGCTTAGACGCGGGTTACAATGAGCAGTTCTTC. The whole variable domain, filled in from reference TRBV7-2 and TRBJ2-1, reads GAGVSQSPSNKVTEKGKDVELRCDPISGHTALYWYRQSLGQGLEFLIYFQGNSAPDKSGLPSDRFSAERTGGSVSTLTIQRTQQEDSAVYLCASSLDAGYNEQFFGPGTRLTVL.

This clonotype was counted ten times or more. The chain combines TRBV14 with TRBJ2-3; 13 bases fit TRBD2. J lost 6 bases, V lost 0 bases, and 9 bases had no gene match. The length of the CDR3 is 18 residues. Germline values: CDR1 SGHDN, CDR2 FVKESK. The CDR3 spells CASSQETWTSGGGDTQYF. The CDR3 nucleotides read TGTGCCAGCAGCCAAGAAACTTGGACTAGCGGGGGCGGTGATACGCAGTATTTT. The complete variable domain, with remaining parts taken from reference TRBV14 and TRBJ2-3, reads EAGVTQFPSHSVIEKGQTVTLRCDPISGHDNLYWYRRVMGKEIKFLLHFVKESKQDESGMPNNRFLAERTGGTYSTLKVQPAELEDSGVYFCASSQETWTSGGGDTQYFGPGTRLTVL.

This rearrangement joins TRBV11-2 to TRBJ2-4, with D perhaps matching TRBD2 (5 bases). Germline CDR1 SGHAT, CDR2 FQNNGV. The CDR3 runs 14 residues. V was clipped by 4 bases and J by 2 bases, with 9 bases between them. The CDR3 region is CASSWTVTKNIQYF. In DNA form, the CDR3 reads TGTGCCAGCAGCTGGACTGTGACCAAAAACATTCAGTACTTC.

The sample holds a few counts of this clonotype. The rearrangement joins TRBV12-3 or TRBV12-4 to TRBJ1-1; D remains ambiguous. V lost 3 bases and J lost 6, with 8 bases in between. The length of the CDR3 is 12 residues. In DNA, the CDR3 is TGTGCCAGCAGTTTTTACCCGGCTGAAGCTTTCTTT. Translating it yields CASSFYPAEAFF.

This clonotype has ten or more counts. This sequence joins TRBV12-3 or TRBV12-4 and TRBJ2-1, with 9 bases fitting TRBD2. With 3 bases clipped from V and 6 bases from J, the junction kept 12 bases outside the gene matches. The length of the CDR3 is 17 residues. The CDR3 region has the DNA TGTGCCAGCAGTTTTGCGGCTAGCGGGATGGCTTCCAATGAGCAGTTCTTC. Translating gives CASSFAASGMASNEQFF.

This chain's CDR3 is CASSPPGGYEQYF. CDR3 in DNA: TGTGCCAGCTCACCACCGGGCGGTTACGAGCAGTACTTC. The V gene is TRBV18, the J gene TRBJ2-7, with D unclear. The CDR3 contains 13 residues. Trimming cost V 0 bases and J 4 bases, with 7 bases left between them. Germline CDR1 KGHSH, CDR2 LQKENI.

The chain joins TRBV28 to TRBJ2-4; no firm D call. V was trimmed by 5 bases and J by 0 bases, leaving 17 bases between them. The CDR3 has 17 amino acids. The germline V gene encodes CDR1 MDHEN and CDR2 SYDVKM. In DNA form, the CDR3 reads TGTGCCAGCAGTGAGGATTTCCTCCATGAAGCCAAAAACATTCAGTACTTC. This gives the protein CASSEDFLHEAKNIQYF.